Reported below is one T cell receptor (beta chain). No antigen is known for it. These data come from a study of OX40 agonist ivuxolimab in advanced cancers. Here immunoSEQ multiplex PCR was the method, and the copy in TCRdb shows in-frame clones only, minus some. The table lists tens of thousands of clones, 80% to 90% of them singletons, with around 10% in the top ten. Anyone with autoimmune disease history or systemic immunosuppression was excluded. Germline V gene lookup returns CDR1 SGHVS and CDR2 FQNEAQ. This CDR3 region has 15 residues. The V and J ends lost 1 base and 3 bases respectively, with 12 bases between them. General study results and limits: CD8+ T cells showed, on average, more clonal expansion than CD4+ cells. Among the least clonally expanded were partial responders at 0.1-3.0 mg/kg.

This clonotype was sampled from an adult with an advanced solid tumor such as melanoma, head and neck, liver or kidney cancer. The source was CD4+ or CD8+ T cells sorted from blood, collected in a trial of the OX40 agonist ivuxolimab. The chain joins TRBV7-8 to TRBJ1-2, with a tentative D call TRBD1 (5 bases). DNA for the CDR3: TGTGCCAGCAGCTTAGAGGTGCGAGGGGACTATGGCTACACCTTC. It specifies CASSLEVRGDYGYTF.